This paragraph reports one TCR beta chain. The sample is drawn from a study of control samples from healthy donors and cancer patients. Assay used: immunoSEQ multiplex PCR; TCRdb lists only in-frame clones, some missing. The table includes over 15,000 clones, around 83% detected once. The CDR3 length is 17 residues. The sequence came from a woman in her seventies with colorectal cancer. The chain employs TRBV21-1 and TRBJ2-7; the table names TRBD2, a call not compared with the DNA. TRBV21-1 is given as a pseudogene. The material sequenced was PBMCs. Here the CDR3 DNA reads TGTGCCAGCAGCCTACGGACGACTCTAGCTTTTTCCTACGAGCAGTACTTC. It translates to CASSLRTTLAFSYEQYF.